The rows below give T cell receptor beta chains drawn from one sample of a study of T cell repertoires in cytomegalovirus infection. TCRdb itself ran the reads through MiXCR, one entry per CDR3 protein. There are hundreds of thousands of distinct CDR3 sequences in the sample; about 10% occur only once, and roughly 10% lies in the top ten. The specimen was PBMCs. These TCRs come from a human donor in good health (CMV status not recorded). Some clones in this sample may be carry-over from other donors' samples. The CDR3 runs from the conserved cysteine through the conserved F or W. The D gene is left open where the match is weak.

v_call | d_call | cdr3_aa
TRBV27 | NA | CASNSLSRVNTEAFF
TRBV20-1 | TRBD1 | CSARDGGQGLNQPQHF
TRBV12-3/TRBV12-4 | NA | CATLAWGGPDYGYTF
TRBV10-3 | TRBD1 | CAISGRMGTGSQETQYF
TRBV11-3 | NA | CASSLGTAGTPLHF
TRBV6-1 | TRBD1 | CASRGQNNYGYTF
TRBV20-1 | NA | CSARGQFEQFF
TRBV28 | NA | CASSLYRDFYNEQFF
TRBV6-1 | NA | CASSEQGNEQYF
TRBV19 | NA | CASSRAGPYEQYF
TRBV29-1 | NA | CSVDEVESF
TRBV7-2 | NA | CASSLVMDTLPQETQYF
TRBV20-1 | TRBD1 | CSARDLVGQGGQPQHF
TRBV28 | TRBD2 | CASRGGGPGELFF
TRBV25-1 | NA | CASSDPPWDSGYTF
TRBV12-3/TRBV12-4 | NA | CASSEGGNQPQHF
TRBV5-1 | NA | CASSGGGGKYEQYF
TRBV6-6 | NA | CASSYSLLGTYEQYF
TRBV7-8 | TRBD1 | CASSFQRGQGKTAFF
TRBV7-8 | NA | CASTLGGRDRLSEQYF
TRBV5-1 | NA | CASSPGNRQEETQYF
TRBV28 | NA | CASGGAPSYEQYF
TRBV25-1 | NA | CASSEGLGRGYTF
TRBV29-1 | NA | CSVEKDTGELFF
TRBV7-3 | NA | CASSSSAASYEQYF
TRBV20-1 | TRBD1 | CSTDPQGEFSYEQYF
TRBV5-5 | NA | CASSSNVRSSYNSPLHF
TRBV20-1 | NA | CSAPPRGRYQPQHF
TRBV7-9 | NA | CASSLALAAEETQYF
TRBV2 | NA | CASSVEFSRVSNQPQHF
TRBV2 | NA | CASSDQGRYSDEKLFF
TRBV7-9 | NA | CASSSSGSVEKLFF
TRBV5-1 | NA | CASSFSVGTTDTQYF
TRBV7-2 | NA | CASSRTNQETQYF
TRBV15 | NA | CATRGSTNTGELFF
TRBV7-8 | NA | CTSSSGTGELFF
TRBV11-2 | NA | CASSSRSGGNTGELFF
TRBV7-2 | NA | CASSLVPGNTIYF
TRBV11-2 | NA | CASSLTPRDINTGELFF
TRBV29-1 | NA | CSVEKGFEAFF
TRBV13 | NA | CASSSGVAGEQYF
TRBV7-8 | NA | CASSFLLGDTGELFF
TRBV29-1 | NA | CSVDDRGFQTQYF
TRBV4-2 | NA | CASSQGVREETQYF
TRBV5-4 | TRBD2 | CASSFGERGGYNEQFF
TRBV20-1 | TRBD2 | CSARDGGGGSYEQYF
TRBV7-6 | NA | CASSLGSDQETQYF
TRBV5-8 | TRBD1 | CASSPGQAREWGTEAFF
TRBV7-9 | TRBD1 | CASQGGTENYGYTF
TRBV5-4 | NA | CASSLNGGRETQYF
TRBV19 | TRBD2 | CASSASLAGLPFGTGELFF
TRBV5-5 | NA | CASSFGGSVTYEQYF
TRBV5-4 | TRBD2 | CASSSGTSGLSGANVLTF